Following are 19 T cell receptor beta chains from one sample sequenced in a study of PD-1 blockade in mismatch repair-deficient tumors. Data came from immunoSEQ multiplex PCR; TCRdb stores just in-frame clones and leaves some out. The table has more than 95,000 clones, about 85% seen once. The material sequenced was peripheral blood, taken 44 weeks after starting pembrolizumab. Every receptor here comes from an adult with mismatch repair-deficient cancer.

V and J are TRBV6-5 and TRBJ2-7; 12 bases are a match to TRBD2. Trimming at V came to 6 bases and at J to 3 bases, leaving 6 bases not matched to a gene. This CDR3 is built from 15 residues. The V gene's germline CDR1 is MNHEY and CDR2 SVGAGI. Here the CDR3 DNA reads TGTGCCAGCAGATCTAGCGGGAGGGCCCGCTACGAGCAGTACTTC. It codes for CASRSSGRARYEQYF.

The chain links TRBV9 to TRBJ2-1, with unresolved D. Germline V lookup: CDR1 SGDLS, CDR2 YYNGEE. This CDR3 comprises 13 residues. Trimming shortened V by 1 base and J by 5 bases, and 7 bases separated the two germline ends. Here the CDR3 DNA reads TGTGCCAGCAGCGTATCAAGAGACAATGAGCAGTTCTTC. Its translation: CASSVSRDNEQFF.

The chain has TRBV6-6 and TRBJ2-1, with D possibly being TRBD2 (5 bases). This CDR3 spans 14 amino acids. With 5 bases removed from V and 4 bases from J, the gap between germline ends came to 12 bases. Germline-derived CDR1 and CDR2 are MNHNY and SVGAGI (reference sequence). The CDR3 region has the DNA TGTGCCAGCAGTCTACCGACGGGATACAATGAGCAGTTCTTC. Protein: CASSLPTGYNEQFF.

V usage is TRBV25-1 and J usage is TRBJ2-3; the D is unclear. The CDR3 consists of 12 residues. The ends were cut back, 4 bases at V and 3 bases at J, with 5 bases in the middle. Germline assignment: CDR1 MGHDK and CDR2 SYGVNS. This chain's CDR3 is CASSGSTDTQYF. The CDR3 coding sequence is TGTGCCAGCAGTGGGTCTACAGATACGCAGTATTTT.

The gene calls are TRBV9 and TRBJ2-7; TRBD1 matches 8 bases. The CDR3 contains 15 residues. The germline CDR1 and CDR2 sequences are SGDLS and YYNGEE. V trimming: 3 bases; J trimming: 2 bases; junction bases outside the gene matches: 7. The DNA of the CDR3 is TGTGCCAGCAGCGAAGGGACAGGTCTTACCTACGAGCAGTACTTC. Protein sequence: CASSEGTGLTYEQYF.

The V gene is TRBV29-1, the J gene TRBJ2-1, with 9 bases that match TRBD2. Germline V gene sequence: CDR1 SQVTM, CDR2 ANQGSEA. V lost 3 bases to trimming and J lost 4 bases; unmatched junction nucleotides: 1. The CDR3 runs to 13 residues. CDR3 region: CSVDLAGYNEQFF. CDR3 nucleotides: TGCAGCGTTGATCTAGCGGGGTACAATGAGCAGTTCTTC.

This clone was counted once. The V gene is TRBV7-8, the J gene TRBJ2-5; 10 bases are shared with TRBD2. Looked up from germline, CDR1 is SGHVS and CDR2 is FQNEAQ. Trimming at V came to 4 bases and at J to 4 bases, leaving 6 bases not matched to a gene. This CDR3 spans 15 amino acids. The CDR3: CASSSSGRSGETQYF. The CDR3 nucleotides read TGTGCCAGCAGCTCTAGCGGGAGAAGTGGAGAGACCCAGTACTTC.

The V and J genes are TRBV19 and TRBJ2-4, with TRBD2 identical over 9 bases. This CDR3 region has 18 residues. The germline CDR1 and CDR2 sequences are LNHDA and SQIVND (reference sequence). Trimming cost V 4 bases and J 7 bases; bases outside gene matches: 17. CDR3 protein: CASSRPSSGRPVRNIQYF. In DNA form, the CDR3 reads TGTGCCAGTAGTAGGCCTAGCAGCGGGAGGCCGGTTAGGAACATTCAGTACTTC.

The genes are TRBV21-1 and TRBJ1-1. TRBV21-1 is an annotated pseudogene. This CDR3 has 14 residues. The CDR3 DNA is TGTGCCAGCAGCAAACGGAGGGAGGGGGCGCTGGCTTTCTTT. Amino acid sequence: CASSKRREGALAFF.

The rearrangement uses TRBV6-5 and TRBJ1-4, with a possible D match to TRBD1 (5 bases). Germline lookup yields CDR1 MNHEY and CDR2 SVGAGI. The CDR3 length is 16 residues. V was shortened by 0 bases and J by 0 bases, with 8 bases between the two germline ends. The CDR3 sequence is CASSYSDKATNEKLFF. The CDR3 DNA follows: TGTGCCAGCAGTTACTCGGACAAAGCAACTAATGAAAAACTGTTTTTT.

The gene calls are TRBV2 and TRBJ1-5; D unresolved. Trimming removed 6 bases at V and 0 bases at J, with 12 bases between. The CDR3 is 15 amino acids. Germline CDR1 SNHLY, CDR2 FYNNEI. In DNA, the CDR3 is TGTGCCAGCAGAGAGACACCCTATAGCAATCAGCCCCAGCATTTT. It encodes CASRETPYSNQPQHF.

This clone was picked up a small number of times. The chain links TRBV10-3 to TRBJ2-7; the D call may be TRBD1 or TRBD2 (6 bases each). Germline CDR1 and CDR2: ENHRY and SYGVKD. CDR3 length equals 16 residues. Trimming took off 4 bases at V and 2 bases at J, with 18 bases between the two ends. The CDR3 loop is CAISGGAGRSTYEQYF. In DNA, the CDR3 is TGTGCCATCAGTGGGGGGGCGGGACGGAGTACCTACGAGCAGTACTTC.

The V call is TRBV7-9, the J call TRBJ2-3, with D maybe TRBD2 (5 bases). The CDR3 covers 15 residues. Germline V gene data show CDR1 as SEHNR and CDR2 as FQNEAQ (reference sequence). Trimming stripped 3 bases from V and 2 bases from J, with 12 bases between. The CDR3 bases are TGTGCCAGCAGCTTCACTGCGGGTCACACAGATACGCAGTATTTT. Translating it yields CASSFTAGHTDTQYF.

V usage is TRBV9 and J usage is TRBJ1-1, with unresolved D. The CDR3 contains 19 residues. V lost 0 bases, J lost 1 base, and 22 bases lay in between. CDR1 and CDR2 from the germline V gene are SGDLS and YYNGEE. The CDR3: CASSVAREPQTPSNTEAFF. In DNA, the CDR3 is TGTGCCAGCAGCGTAGCCCGGGAACCCCAAACGCCATCGAACACTGAAGCTTTCTTT.

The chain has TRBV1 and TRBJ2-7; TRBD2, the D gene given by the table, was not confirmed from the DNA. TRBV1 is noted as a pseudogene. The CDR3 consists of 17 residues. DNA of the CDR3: TGCACCAGCAGCCATGGGACAGCCAGACTAGCGGGATGCGAGCAGTACTTC. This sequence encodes CTSSHGTARLAGCEQYF.

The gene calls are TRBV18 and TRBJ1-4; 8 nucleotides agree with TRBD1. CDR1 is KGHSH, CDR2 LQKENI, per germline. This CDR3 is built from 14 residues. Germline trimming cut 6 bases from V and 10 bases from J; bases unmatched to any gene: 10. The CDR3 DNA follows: TGTGCCAGCTCCTCAGGGGGCGAGGTGCGAAAACTGTTTTTT. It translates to CASSSGGEVRKLFF. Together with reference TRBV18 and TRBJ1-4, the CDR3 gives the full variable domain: NAGVMQNPRHLVRRRGQEARLRCSPMKGHSHVYWYRQLPEEGLKFMVYLQKENIIDESGMPKERFSAEFPKEGPSILRIQQVVRGDSAAYFCASSSGGEVRKLFFGSGTQLSVL.

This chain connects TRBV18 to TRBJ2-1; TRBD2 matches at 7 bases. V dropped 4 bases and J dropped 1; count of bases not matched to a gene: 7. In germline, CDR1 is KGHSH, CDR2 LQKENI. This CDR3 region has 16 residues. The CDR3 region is CASSLIAGYSYNEQFF. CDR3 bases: TGTGCCAGCTCACTGATAGCGGGTTATTCCTACAATGAGCAGTTCTTC.

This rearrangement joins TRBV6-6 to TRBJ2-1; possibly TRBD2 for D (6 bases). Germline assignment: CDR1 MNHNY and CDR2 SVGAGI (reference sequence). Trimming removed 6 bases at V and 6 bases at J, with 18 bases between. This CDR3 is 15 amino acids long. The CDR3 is CASRANLARFNEQFF. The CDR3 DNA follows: TGTGCCAGCAGGGCTAATCTAGCGAGGTTCAATGAGCAGTTCTTC.

This CDR3 reads CASIGLAGTYEQYF. The CDR3 region has the DNA TGTGCCAGCATAGGACTAGCGGGCACCTACGAGCAGTACTTC. This chain links TRBV6-1 with TRBJ2-7, with 11 bases matching TRBD2. The V gene end was trimmed by 7 bases and the J gene end by 2 bases; junction bases not matched to a gene: 4. This CDR3 contains 14 residues. The germline CDR1 and CDR2 sequences are MNHNS and SASEGT.